This passage covers 27 T cell receptor beta chains from one sample sequenced in a study of CD8 T cells in seronegative destructive rheumatoid arthritis. The table came from immunoSEQ multiplex PCR; TCRdb's copy has only in-frame clones and leaves some out. Among 13,000 or so clones listed, roughly four fifths were seen once. The sequencing sample was made of CD8+ T cells from blood. The receptor set was obtained from a woman aged 30-55 years with seronegative destructive rheumatoid arthritis.

CDR3 in amino acids: CASSFPGEETQYF. The CDR3 DNA reads TGTGCCAGCAGCTTCCCGGGGGAAGAGACCCAGTACTTC. V is TRBV5-4 and J is TRBJ2-5; possible D gene TRBD2, 6 bases. V dropped 2 bases and J dropped 3 bases, with 8 bases sitting between them. Looked up from germline, CDR1 is SGHNT and CDR2 is YYREEE (reference sequence). The CDR3 loop spans 13 amino acids.

The rearrangement uses TRBV7-6 and TRBJ1-5; 7 nucleotides agree with TRBD1. There are 15 residues in the CDR3. Germline CDR1 and CDR2: SGHVS and FNYEAQ. V lost 1 base, J lost 9 bases, and 9 bases stayed unmatched. Here the CDR3 reads CASSLEGGAEGPQHF. The CDR3 DNA reads TGTGCCAGCAGCTTAGAAGGGGGCGCGGAAGGGCCCCAGCATTTT.

V is TRBV25-1 and J is TRBJ2-5; D might be TRBD2 (5 bases). V was shortened by 2 bases and J by 2 bases, with 15 bases between the two germline ends. The CDR3 totals 16 residues. CDR1 is MGHDK and CDR2 is SYGVNS in the germline V gene. The CDR3 DNA follows: TGTGCCAGCAGTGAACGGGGTAGCGCCTTACAAGAGACCCAGTACTTC. The encoded protein is CASSERGSALQETQYF.

The chain couples TRBV27 to TRBJ2-5; possible D gene TRBD2, 6 bases. The germline V gene encodes CDR1 MNHEY and CDR2 SMNVEV (reference sequence). The ends were cut back, 2 bases at V and 3 bases at J, with 16 bases in the middle. This CDR3 has 16 amino acids. This CDR3 is CASSLIGAGNKETQYF. The CDR3 DNA follows: TGTGCCAGCAGTTTAATCGGCGCGGGGAATAAAGAGACCCAGTACTTC.

The CDR3 spells CASSLSNSGQGVNEQYV. The DNA for the CDR3 is TGTGCCAGCAGTTTATCCAACTCGGGACAGGGGGTGAACGAGCAGTACGTC. The gene calls are TRBV28 and TRBJ2-7; 11 bases match TRBD1. Germline V gives CDR1 MDHEN, CDR2 SYDVKM. CDR3 length: 17 residues. Trimming at V came to 1 base and at J to 5 bases, leaving 10 bases not matched to a gene.

A few counts support this clone. The chain employs TRBV5-6 and TRBJ2-3, with D possibly matching TRBD2 (7 bases). The CDR3 has 15 amino acids. Trimming took 2 bases from V and 4 from J, leaving 14 bases between them. Per germline, CDR1 SGHDT and CDR2 YYEEEE. The CDR3: CASSLGGGGADTQYF. CDR3 DNA sequence: TGTGCCAGCAGCTTAGGAGGGGGGGGCGCAGATACGCAGTATTTT.

J is TRBJ2-7 and V is TRBV7-3, with unresolved D. The CDR3 has 13 amino acids. Trimming left V 0 bases short and J 5 bases short, with 8 bases between. Looked up from germline, CDR1 is SGHTA and CDR2 is FQGTGA. Here the CDR3 reads CASSLTSTDEQYF. In DNA form, the CDR3 reads TGTGCCAGCAGCTTAACGAGCACAGACGAGCAGTACTTC.

J is TRBJ1-1 and V is TRBV4-1; D not resolved. This CDR3 comprises 14 residues. CDR1 is MGHRA, CDR2 YSYEKL, per germline. Between the trimmed V and J ends, which lost 1 base and 5 bases, there was a span of 11 bases. The CDR3 protein is CASSQVVSLTEAFF. CDR3 in DNA: TGCGCCAGCAGCCAAGTTGTCTCCTTGACTGAAGCTTTCTTT.

The sample holds a few counts of this clone. This chain links TRBV5-6 with TRBJ2-6, with a possible D match to TRBD2 (7 bases). In germline, CDR1 is SGHDT, CDR2 YYEEEE. The V and J ends lost 3 bases and 3 bases respectively, with 10 bases between them. The CDR3 sequence is 15 residues long. CDR3 nucleotide sequence: TGTGCCAGCAGCTCGGGGGGCAGTGGGGCCAACGTCCTGACTTTC. This gives the protein CASSSGGSGANVLTF.

The chain has TRBV4-1 and TRBJ1-2; D may be TRBD1 (6 bases). V shed 2 bases and J shed 2 bases, with 15 bases lying between them. CDR1 MGHRA and CDR2 YSYEKL come from the germline V gene. The CDR3 totals 16 residues. DNA for the CDR3: TGCGCCAGCAGCCAAAGATCAGGGGCACCGAACTATGGCTACACCTTC. The encoded protein is CASSQRSGAPNYGYTF.

The chain links TRBV4-1 to TRBJ1-4, with TRBD1 as a possible D gene (6 bases). Germline V gene lookup returns CDR1 MGHRA and CDR2 YSYEKL. V gave up 7 bases and J gave up 6 bases, with 15 bases separating them. The CDR3 length is 14 residues. The CDR3 DNA reads TGCGCCAGCACTTCACAGGGTCTCGATGAAAAACTGTTTTTT. It encodes CASTSQGLDEKLFF.

This clone is a singleton in its sample. The chain uses TRBV5-1 and TRBJ1-6; D not resolved. The CDR3 loop spans 15 amino acids. The germline V gene encodes CDR1 SGHRS and CDR2 YFSETQ. The ends were cut back, 5 bases at V and 9 bases at J, with 18 bases in the middle. Written as DNA, the CDR3 is TGCGCCAGCAGGCCGGTGGGGAGCGGAGTTTCACCCCTCCACTTT. Translated, it gives CASRPVGSGVSPLHF.

This sequence joins TRBV5-1 and TRBJ1-2; possible D gene TRBD1, 6 bases. Germline CDR1 SGHRS, CDR2 YFSETQ. V lost 0 bases to trimming and J lost 6 bases, with 6 bases between them. The length of the CDR3 is 12 residues. This CDR3 reads CASSLAGDGYTF. In nucleotides, the CDR3 is TGCGCCAGCAGCTTGGCAGGGGATGGCTACACCTTC.

The J gene is TRBJ2-1, the V gene TRBV7-8, with 8 nucleotides matching TRBD1. V gave up 3 bases and J gave up 0 bases; unmatched junction bases: 7. The CDR3 runs to 17 residues. Germline assignment: CDR1 SGHVS and CDR2 FQNEAQ. The CDR3: CASSFDRGPSSYNEQFF. Here the CDR3 DNA reads TGTGCCAGCAGCTTCGACAGGGGCCCGAGCTCCTACAATGAGCAGTTCTTC. Supplemented by reference TRBV7-8 and TRBJ2-1, the full variable domain reads GAGVSQSPRYKVAKRGQDVALRCDPISGHVSLFWYQQALGQGPEFLTYFQNEAQLDKSGLPSDRFFAERPEGSVSTLKIQRTQQEDSAVYLCASSFDRGPSSYNEQFFGPGTRLTVL.

Only one count was recorded for this clone. The V and J genes are TRBV28 and TRBJ2-1; D is unclear. With 3 bases removed from V and 3 bases from J, the gap between germline ends came to 6 bases. In germline, CDR1 is MDHEN, CDR2 SYDVKM. The CDR3 sequence is 13 residues long. CDR3 sequence: CASSFANYNEQFF. CDR3 DNA: TGTGCCAGCAGTTTCGCTAACTACAATGAGCAGTTCTTC.

The rearrangement uses TRBV7-9 and TRBJ1-4, with a tentative D call TRBD1 (6 bases). CDR1 and CDR2 (germline): SEHNR, FQNEAQ (reference sequence). V lost 4 bases and J lost 5, with 17 bases in between. The length of the CDR3 is 16 residues. CDR3 coding DNA: TGTGCCAGCAGCTCTCATCCGGGACAACCGAATGAAAAACTGTTTTTT. Translating it yields CASSSHPGQPNEKLFF.

The chain couples TRBV4-2 to TRBJ2-7; unclear D gene. The germline V gene has CDR1 LGHNA and CDR2 YNFKEQ. The V end was cut by 0 bases, the J end by 0 bases, with 12 bases between. CDR3 length equals 16 residues. CDR3 coding DNA: TGTGCCAGCAGCCAAGAGAACGGCGGCCCCTCCTACGAGCAGTACTTC. The encoded protein is CASSQENGGPSYEQYF.

The chain couples TRBV7-3 to TRBJ2-2; 7 bases match TRBD1. CDR3 length equals 13 residues. J was trimmed by 8 bases and V by 4 bases; bases with no gene match: 4. Germline-derived CDR1 and CDR2 are SGHTA and FQGTGA. CDR3 amino acids: CASSSTGAGELFF. The CDR3 DNA is TGTGCCAGCAGCTCAACAGGGGCTGGGGAGCTGTTTTTT.

The chain couples TRBV4-2 to TRBJ2-5; 12 positions agree with TRBD2. The CDR3 is 15 residues long. Germline V CDR1 and CDR2: LGHNA, YNFKEQ. The ends lost 4 bases at V and 5 bases at J; junction bases unmatched: 5. The CDR3 spells CASSPLAGGRETQYF. The CDR3 DNA follows: TGTGCCAGCAGCCCCCTAGCGGGGGGGCGGGAGACCCAGTACTTC.

The rearrangement joins TRBV9 to TRBJ1-2; 7 bases line up with TRBD1. CDR1 is SGDLS, CDR2 YYNGEE, per germline. This CDR3 contains 16 residues. V was pared by 0 bases and J by 3 bases, with 8 bases of the junction left unmatched. Here the CDR3 DNA reads TGTGCCAGCAGCGTAGCTACTCCAGGGGGTGACTATGGCTACACCTTC. Its protein is CASSVATPGGDYGYTF.

The chain combines TRBV5-6 with TRBJ2-6, with a weak D call TRBD2 (5 bases). CDR1 is SGHDT and CDR2 is YYEEEE in the germline V gene. Trimming took 3 bases from V and 2 from J, leaving 9 bases between them. The CDR3 is 15 residues long. CDR3 DNA sequence: TGTGCCAGCAGCTCGACGGGGACTGGGGCCAACGTCCTGACTTTC. Its protein product is CASSSTGTGANVLTF.

The genes are TRBV27 and TRBJ2-3, with D hard to call. Germline CDR1 reads MNHEY; CDR2 reads SMNVEV (reference sequence). The V gene lost 3 bases and the J gene lost 4 bases, with 14 bases spanning the gap. CDR3 length equals 15 residues. The CDR3: CASSFFVESADTQYF. The CDR3 DNA follows: TGTGCCAGCAGTTTTTTCGTTGAGTCGGCAGATACGCAGTATTTT.

The genes are TRBV7-8 and TRBJ2-1, with D possibly matching TRBD2 (6 bases). Germline CDR1 reads SGHVS; CDR2 reads FQNEAQ. The ends were cut back, 4 bases at V and 3 bases at J, with 10 bases in the middle. This CDR3 is 14 amino acids long. The CDR3 DNA reads as TGTGCCAGCAGCTCGCGGGGATTCTACAATGAGCAGTTCTTC. It is translated as CASSSRGFYNEQFF.

The CDR3 here is CASSLAPSVHNEQFF. In DNA, the CDR3 is TGTGCCAGCAGCTTAGCGCCTAGCGTGCACAATGAGCAGTTCTTC. The chain combines TRBV7-8 with TRBJ2-1, with D perhaps matching TRBD2 (6 bases). Trimming removed 0 bases at V and 5 bases at J, with 11 bases between. CDR1 is SGHVS, CDR2 FQNEAQ, per germline. The CDR3 spans 15 residues.

V gene TRBV11-1 combines with J gene TRBJ2-3, with 7 bases fitting TRBD2. This CDR3 is built from 16 residues. J was trimmed by 2 bases and V by 3 bases; bases with no gene match: 8. Per the germline V gene, CDR1 is SGHAT and CDR2 is FQDESV (reference sequence). The CDR3 DNA follows: TGTGCCAGCAGCTTCGGGACTAACCTAATCACAGATACGCAGTATTTT. Its protein product is CASSFGTNLITDTQYF.

The V call is TRBV6-5, the J call TRBJ1-5; 7 bases agree with TRBD1. The germline CDR1 and CDR2 sequences are MNHEY and SVGAGI. This CDR3 comprises 15 residues. The J segment lost 4 bases and the V segment lost 5 bases, leaving 8 bases of the junction unmatched. The DNA of the CDR3 is TGTGCCAGCAGTCCGGGACAGTATGGGAATCAGCCCCAGCATTTT. Translated: CASSPGQYGNQPQHF.

V is TRBV2 and J is TRBJ2-1; D perhaps matches TRBD1 (5 bases). Germline CDR1 is SNHLY and CDR2 is FYNNEI. The CDR3 runs to 13 residues. The V gene lost 5 bases and the J gene lost 2 bases, with 7 bases spanning the gap. CDR3 sequence: CASSTRAYNEQFF. The CDR3 DNA sequence: TGTGCCAGCAGTACCAGGGCCTACAATGAGCAGTTCTTC.